Following are 20 T cell receptor beta chains from one sample sequenced in a study of shared clonotypes between healthy human individuals. Some clones are missing from TCRdb's copy, which holds only in-frame ones; the method was immunoSEQ multiplex PCR. The table shows about 2.1 million clones, with over 85% occurring only once. CD45RO-negative CD8 cells positively selected for CCR7 made up the naive population, which excluded terminally differentiated effector memory CD45RA+ cells. The sequencing sample was made of naive CD8+ T cells from PBMCs. Receptors were obtained from a young man in good health. Some clones in this sample may be carry-over from other donors' samples.

J is TRBJ2-1 and V is TRBV29-1; 10 bases are shared with TRBD2. V was clipped by 2 bases and J by 7 bases; unmatched bases: 8. This CDR3 is built from 15 residues. The germline gives CDR1 SQVTM, CDR2 ANQGSEA. In nucleotides, the CDR3 is TGCAGCGTTGAACGAATACTAGCGGGGAGGAATGAGCAGTTCTTC. Its translation is CSVERILAGRNEQFF.

The chain has TRBV7-8 and TRBJ2-7, with D possibly being TRBD1 (5 bases). Per germline, CDR1 SGHVS and CDR2 FQNEAQ. The CDR3 has 12 amino acids. The germline V and J ends were trimmed by 5 bases and 6 bases, with 11 bases remaining between them. The CDR3 spells CASSQGVFEQYF. The CDR3 coding sequence is TGTGCCAGCAGCCAAGGGGTTTTCGAGCAGTACTTC. The full variable domain, in which reference TRBV7-8 and TRBJ2-7 provide the parts outside the CDR3, is GAGVSQSPRYKVAKRGQDVALRCDPISGHVSLFWYQQALGQGPEFLTYFQNEAQLDKSGLPSDRFFAERPEGSVSTLKIQRTQQEDSAVYLCASSQGVFEQYFGPGTRLTVT.

The J gene is TRBJ2-1, the V gene TRBV7-9; D unclear. The CDR3 loop spans 16 amino acids. Trimming took 2 bases from V and 5 from J, leaving 16 bases between them. The germline gives CDR1 SEHNR, CDR2 FQNEAQ (reference sequence). The CDR3 region is CASSLRAILRNNEQFF. The CDR3 nucleotides read TGTGCCAGCAGCTTACGTGCTATTTTACGAAACAATGAGCAGTTCTTC.

This CDR3 reads CASSFDMSFEAFF. CDR3 nucleotide sequence: TGTGCCAGCAGCTTCGACATGTCTTTTGAAGCTTTCTTT. The gene calls are TRBV11-2 and TRBJ1-1; D is uncertain. Germline lookup yields CDR1 SGHAT and CDR2 FQNNGV. This CDR3 is built from 13 residues. Trimming removed 3 bases at V and 7 bases at J, with 12 bases between. Full variable domain (rest looked up from reference TRBV11-2 and TRBJ1-1): EAGVAQSPRYKIIEKRQSVAFWCNPISGHATLYWYQQILGQGPKLLIQFQNNGVVDDSQLPKDRFSAERLKGVDSTLKIQPAKLEDSAVYLCASSFDMSFEAFFGQGTRLTVV.

The V call is TRBV19, the J call TRBJ2-1, with 10 bases aligning to TRBD2. After removal of 9 bases from V and 7 bases from J, the junction contained 9 bases not matched to a gene. Germline V lookup: CDR1 LNHDA, CDR2 SQIVND (reference sequence). The CDR3 spans 14 residues. CDR3: CASRSGRAGNEQFF. The DNA for the CDR3 is TGTGCCAGCCGAAGCGGGAGGGCCGGAAATGAGCAGTTCTTC.

The V call is TRBV7-8, the J call TRBJ1-5; 12 bases fit TRBD1. The CDR3 contains 19 residues. J lost 2 bases, V lost 5 bases, and 13 bases had no gene match. Germline values: CDR1 SGHVS, CDR2 FQNEAQ. The CDR3 nucleotides read TGTGCCAGCAGCCCCCAGGGACAGGGGGCGGGTATAGGCAATCAGCCCCAGCATTTT. This encodes CASSPQGQGAGIGNQPQHF.

The J gene is TRBJ2-5, the V gene TRBV2; 11 bases align to TRBD1. CDR3 size: 17 residues. The germline gives CDR1 SNHLY, CDR2 FYNNEI. V gave up 5 bases and J gave up 5 bases; unmatched junction bases: 13. CDR3 in amino acids: CASSPFGQGARSETQYF. Written as DNA, the CDR3 is TGTGCCAGCAGTCCCTTTGGACAGGGGGCCAGGAGCGAGACCCAGTACTTC.

J is TRBJ2-1 and V is TRBV4-1; D gene ambiguous. This CDR3 is 15 amino acids long. V lost 2 bases to trimming and J lost 1 base, with 9 bases between them. The germline V gene encodes CDR1 MGHRA and CDR2 YSYEKL. CDR3 coding DNA: TGCGCCAGCAGCCAACCTATCCTATCCTACAATGAGCAGTTCTTC. Protein sequence: CASSQPILSYNEQFF.

The CDR3, as DNA: TGTGCCAGCAGATACTCCGGGACGGAAATCTATGGCTACACCTTC. Translating gives CASRYSGTEIYGYTF. The chain uses TRBV28 and TRBJ1-2, with D perhaps matching TRBD1 (5 bases). Germline values: CDR1 MDHEN, CDR2 SYDVKM. V shed 6 bases and J shed 4 bases, with 18 bases lying between them. This CDR3 has 15 amino acids.

The chain uses TRBV11-3 and TRBJ2-1, with D perhaps TRBD1 (6 bases). V lost 5 bases and J 2 bases, leaving 13 bases between the germline ends. This CDR3 has 15 amino acids. The germline CDR1 and CDR2 sequences are SGHNT and YENEEA. CDR3 protein: CASSRTDLPYNEQFF. The CDR3 region has the DNA TGTGCCAGCAGCCGGACAGATCTCCCCTACAATGAGCAGTTCTTC.

As to this clone: Other DNA sequences in this specimen translate into the identical CDR3. The CDR3 sequence: CASSVDRANEQFF. The CDR3 DNA reads as TGTGCCAGCAGCGTTGACAGGGCTAATGAGCAGTTCTTC. The V and J genes are TRBV9 and TRBJ2-1; 7 positions match TRBD1. The CDR3 contains 13 residues. V trimming: 2 bases; J trimming: 7 bases; junction bases outside the gene matches: 3. In germline, CDR1 is SGDLS, CDR2 YYNGEE. The full variable domain, its missing parts supplied by reference TRBV9 and TRBJ2-1, is DSGVTQTPKHLITATGQRVTLRCSPRSGDLSVYWYQQSLDQGLQFLIQYYNGEERAKGNILERFSAQQFPDLHSELNLSSLELGDSALYFCASSVDRANEQFFGPGTRLTVL.

CDR3 coding DNA: TGTGCCAGTAGTATCGCGGGGGCCTCTGGAAACACCATATATTTT. Its protein product is CASSIAGASGNTIYF. The V gene is TRBV19, the J gene TRBJ1-3; perhaps TRBD1 as D (6 bases). The CDR3 is 15 amino acids. The V gene lost 3 bases and the J gene lost 0 bases, with 9 bases spanning the gap. CDR1 is LNHDA and CDR2 is SQIVND in the germline V gene (reference sequence).

The V call is TRBV5-6, the J call TRBJ2-5, with D possibly matching TRBD2 (5 bases). The V end was cut by 4 bases, the J end by 4 bases, with 17 bases between. CDR1 is SGHDT and CDR2 is YYEEEE in the germline V gene. The CDR3 spans 15 residues. The CDR3, as DNA: TGTGCCAGCAGCCGAATCGGAGGACGGGCAGAGACCCAGTACTTC. The encoded protein is CASSRIGGRAETQYF.

The chain combines TRBV11-2 with TRBJ1-1, with a tentative D call TRBD1 (6 bases). The CDR3 has 16 amino acids. Looked up from germline, CDR1 is SGHAT and CDR2 is FQNNGV. DNA for the CDR3: TGTGCACTCCGGGACATCCGCATCCCCACACCGCTGCGGGCTTTCTTT. Protein sequence: CALRDIRIPTPLRAFF.

The chain couples TRBV9 to TRBJ2-5; D might be TRBD1 or TRBD2, each matching 5 bases. Trimming cost V 3 bases and J 1 base, with 10 bases left between them. The CDR3 is made up of 14 amino acids. Germline-derived CDR1 and CDR2 are SGDLS and YYNGEE. The CDR3 reads CASSAQGPQETQYF. The CDR3 DNA reads TGTGCCAGCAGCGCCCAGGGACCCCAAGAGACCCAGTACTTC.

The chain joins TRBV29-1 to TRBJ2-5; 8 positions match TRBD1. Germline-derived CDR1 and CDR2 are SQVTM and ANQGSEA. After removal of 6 bases from V and 2 bases from J, the junction contained 8 bases not matched to a gene. The CDR3 sequence is 14 residues long. This CDR3 reads CSVAGTGYQETQYF. CDR3 in DNA: TGCAGCGTCGCCGGGACAGGATATCAAGAGACCCAGTACTTC.

The chain carries TRBV19 and TRBJ2-1; D is ambiguous. The CDR3 runs 11 residues. V was shortened by 3 bases and J by 9 bases, with 6 bases between the two germline ends. Per the germline V gene, CDR1 is LNHDA and CDR2 is SQIVND (reference sequence). CDR3 residues: CASSISLEQFF. The CDR3 nucleotides are TGTGCCAGTAGTATTAGCCTTGAGCAGTTCTTC.

The J gene is TRBJ2-2, the V gene TRBV5-1; tentatively, D is TRBD2 (6 bases). V shed 4 bases and J shed 1 base, with 8 bases lying between them. This CDR3 region has 14 residues. Per germline, CDR1 SGHRS and CDR2 YFSETQ. The CDR3: CASSAGRNTGELFF. CDR3 nucleotides: TGCGCCAGCAGCGCGGGACGGAACACCGGGGAGCTGTTTTTT. The full variable domain, rest sourced from reference TRBV5-1 and TRBJ2-2, is KAGVTQTPRYLIKTRGQQVTLSCSPISGHRSVSWYQQTPGQGLQFLFEYFSETQRNKGNFPGRFSGRQFSNSRSEMNVSTLELGDSALYLCASSAGRNTGELFFGEGSRLTVL.

V and J are TRBV6-5 and TRBJ1-4; D is undetermined. The germline V gene encodes CDR1 MNHEY and CDR2 SVGAGI. V was trimmed by 7 bases and J by 10 bases, leaving 19 bases between them. The CDR3 is 14 residues long. DNA for the CDR3: TGTGCCAGCACCTACCCCCAAATTCGCGGAAAACTGTTTTTT. It is translated as CASTYPQIRGKLFF.

Remarks on this clone: Different DNA sequences within this sample yield the same CDR3. This chain links TRBV7-2 with TRBJ2-7; 11 bases match TRBD2. Germline CDR1 SGHTA, CDR2 FQGNSA. V lost 3 bases, J lost 4 bases, and 5 bases stayed unmatched. The CDR3 is made up of 15 amino acids. The CDR3 bases are TGTGCCAGCAGCTTCACTAGCGGGAGTACGTACGAGCAGTACTTC. This sequence encodes CASSFTSGSTYEQYF.